These T cell receptor beta chains were read from a single sample in a study of blood T cell repertoires in COVID-19. This table comes from immunoSEQ multiplex PCR, and its TCRdb copy is limited to in-frame clones, with some not included. The sample carries approximately 210,000 clones, 75% to 85% recorded once. Sequencing was done on a sample of PBMCs or T cells enriched from blood (not recorded which). These TCRs come from a man younger than 45 with acute COVID-19. The CDR3 runs from the conserved cysteine through the conserved F or W. A D gene is named only where the DNA matches it firmly. Size is stated for part of the rows, as once, few or many counts, or as a class when the clone is expanded.

>TRBJ1-4|NA|NA|TRBV9
TGTGCCAGCAGCGTAGGGCGGGGGGCGCATGAAAAACTGTTTTTT
CASSVGRGAHEKLFF
>TRBJ1-1|NA|NA|TRBV14
TGTGCCAGCAGCAGCACAGCAGGGTCTTTGGCAGCTTTCTTT
CASSSTAGSLAAFF
>TRBJ1-6|NA|TRBD1|TRBV7-2
TGTGCCAGCAGCCCCGACAGGGGGCGTAATAATTCACCCCTCCACTTT
CASSPDRGRNNSPLHF
>TRBJ2-7|NA|NA|TRBV7-9
TGTGCCAGCAGCTTATTCAGCTACGAGCAGTACTTC
CASSLFSYEQYF
>TRBJ2-4|NA|NA|TRBV9
TGTGCCAGCAGCGTAGACGTAGCCACCAAAAACATTCAGTACTTC
CASSVDVATKNIQYF
>TRBJ2-1|NA|NA|TRBV5-6
TGTGCCAGCAGCTTGTCCCACGGGGGACTGGACTACAATGAGCAGTTCTTC
CASSLSHGGLDYNEQFF
>TRBJ2-7|NA|NA|TRBV7-2
TGTGCCAGCAGCTACGTGCGTGGCTACGAGCAGTACTTC
CASSYVRGYEQYF
>TRBJ1-6|NA|TRBD1|TRBV10-3
TGTGCCATCAGGGAGACAGGGCTTAATTCACCCCTCCACTTT
CAIRETGLNSPLHF
>TRBJ1-5|NA|NA|TRBV4-1
TGCGCCAGCAGCCAAGAAGGCCAGGGATGGCCCCAGCATTTT
CASSQEGQGWPQHF
>TRBJ2-1|NA|TRBD1|TRBV28
TGTGCCAGCAGTTCGGGACAGGGATTGAATGAGCAGTTCTTC
CASSSGQGLNEQFF
>TRBJ1-2|NA|TRBD1|TRBV28
TGTGCCAGCAGCAGGGACAGGGTCAACTATGGCTACACCTTC
CASSRDRVNYGYTF
>TRBJ2-7|NA|NA|TRBV3-1/TRBV3-2
TGTGCCAGCAGCCAATACAGGGTTGCAGGGTACGAGCAGTACTTC
CASSQYRVAGYEQYF
>TRBJ2-5|NA|TRBD2|TRBV7-3
TGTGCCAGCAGCGCGCTAGCGGGGGGCATTGAGACCCAGTACTTC
CASSALAGGIETQYF
>TRBJ2-5|once|TRBD2|TRBV29-1
TGCAGCGCCGCAGGACTAGCGGGGGTACAGGTCCAGTACTTC
CSAAGLAGVQVQYF
>TRBJ1-2|few|NA|TRBV10-3
TGTGCCATCAGAACACAGGGTACCAGACCTGGCTACACCTTC
CAIRTQGTRPGYTF
>TRBJ1-4|NA|NA|TRBV19
TGTGCCAGTAGTATGAACAGGTTCGAAAAACTGTTTTTT
CASSMNRFEKLFF
>TRBJ1-3|NA|NA|TRBV11-2
TGTGCCAGCAGCTTAGTCGGGGGAAACACCATATATTTT
CASSLVGGNTIYF
>TRBJ1-1|NA|NA|TRBV5-1
TGCGCCAGCAGCTATGGCCAGGGCGCATTACGCACTGAAGCTTTCTTT
CASSYGQGALRTEAFF
>TRBJ2-7|few|NA|TRBV5-1
TGCGCCAGCAGCTTGACAACGGACATAGGGGTCGAGCAGTACTTC
CASSLTTDIGVEQYF
>TRBJ1-5|once|NA|TRBV4-1
TGCGCCAGCAGCCAAGGGAGTCAGCCCCAGCATTTT
CASSQGSQPQHF
>TRBJ2-7|NA|NA|TRBV7-3
TGTGCCAGCAGCTTATCGGGGGACAGCGTTTACGAGCAGTACTTC
CASSLSGDSVYEQYF
>TRBJ2-7|NA|NA|TRBV12-3/TRBV12-4
TGTGCCAGCAGTCTCCCAGGGGTTGACGAGCAGTACTTC
CASSLPGVDEQYF
>TRBJ1-3|NA|TRBD1|TRBV5-1
TGCGCCAGCAGCTACAGTACAGGGGGAGGAAACACCATATATTTT
CASSYSTGGGNTIYF
>TRBJ1-5|NA|TRBD1|TRBV28
TGTGCCAGCAGTCTGGGACAGGGGTACAGACAGCCCCAGCATTTT
CASSLGQGYRQPQHF
>TRBJ2-3|once|TRBD1|TRBV29-1
TGCAGCGTTGAAGCCGGGACAGGGTGGACAGATACGCAGTATTTT
CSVEAGTGWTDTQYF
>TRBJ2-7|NA|NA|TRBV10-3
TGTGCCATCAGTGAGTCACAGAGCTCCTACGAGCAGTACTTC
CAISESQSSYEQYF
>TRBJ2-2|NA|TRBD1|TRBV5-1
TGCGCCAGCAGCCGGGGACAGCATAAAACCGGGGAGCTGTTTTTT
CASSRGQHKTGELFF
>TRBJ2-2|NA|NA|TRBV27
TGTGCCAGCAGTTCTCAAGAGTATACCGGGGAGCTGTTTTTT
CASSSQEYTGELFF
>TRBJ1-5|NA|TRBD1|TRBV7-4
TGTGCCAGCAGTCCGGGACAGTCCAGCAATCAGCCCCAGCATTTT
CASSPGQSSNQPQHF
>TRBJ1-1|NA|NA|TRBV5-1
TGCGCCAGCAGCCGCTCAGGGGAGACTGAAGCTTTCTTT
CASSRSGETEAFF
>TRBJ2-3|NA|NA|TRBV19
TGTGCCAGTAGTATGGGGCAGGGAAGAGATACGCAGTATTTT
CASSMGQGRDTQYF
>TRBJ1-1|few|NA|TRBV9
TGTGCCAGCAGCGTAGGTACGGGGGGGCTGAACACTGAAGCTTTCTTT
CASSVGTGGLNTEAFF
>TRBJ2-7|NA|NA|TRBV6-5
TGTGCCAGCCAAGACGGGGTACGTGAGCAGTACTTC
CASQDGVREQYF
>TRBJ1-5|NA|NA|TRBV6-5
TGTGCCAGCAGTTACTCGGGGACAACTAATCAGCCCCAGCATTTT
CASSYSGTTNQPQHF
>TRBJ2-3|NA|TRBD1|TRBV18
TGTGCCAGCTCACCTAGGACAGGAACCGACACAGATACGCAGTATTTT
CASSPRTGTDTDTQYF
>TRBJ1-5|NA|NA|TRBV2
TGTGCCATATGGGAGGCTGTTAACAATCAGCCCCAGCATTTT
CAIWEAVNNQPQHF
>TRBJ2-7|NA|TRBD1|TRBV5-6
TGTGCCAGCAGTCCGGGACAGGGTGGCTACGAGCAGTACTTC
CASSPGQGGYEQYF
>TRBJ1-5|NA|NA|TRBV11-2
TGTGCCAGCAGCTTACGAGAGGGTCAGCCCCAGCATTTT
CASSLREGQPQHF
>TRBJ1-2|once|NA|TRBV5-1
TGCGCCAGCAGCTTGAACAGTGCTAACTATGGCTACACCTTC
CASSLNSANYGYTF
>TRBJ1-4|few|NA|TRBV7-9
TGTGCCAGCAGCAGGCAGGGGTTGTCAACTAATGAAAAACTGTTTTTT
CASSRQGLSTNEKLFF